A single sample is the source of the 15 T cell receptor beta chains below, sequenced in a study of blood T cell repertoires in COVID-19. Generated by immunoSEQ multiplex PCR, the TCRdb table keeps only in-frame clones and is missing some. The sample gives approximately 270,000 clones, less than 95% of which show up once; about 3% is in the top ten. The specimen was PBMCs or T cells enriched from blood (not recorded which). The receptors originated from a middle-aged man who had been exposed to COVID-19.

V usage is TRBV11-2 and J usage is TRBJ2-7; 9 bases are a match to TRBD2. Trimming cost V 1 base and J 3 bases; bases outside gene matches: 7. This CDR3 contains 16 residues. Germline assignment: CDR1 SGHAT and CDR2 FQNNGV. Written as DNA, the CDR3 is TGTGCCAGCAGCTTAGGCGCGGGGGGGTACGGCTACGAGCAGTACTTC. This gives the protein CASSLGAGGYGYEQYF.

J is TRBJ2-5 and V is TRBV9; 8 bases line up with TRBD2. The CDR3 spans 15 residues. CDR1 is SGDLS, CDR2 YYNGEE, per germline. The J segment lost 2 bases and the V segment lost 4 bases, leaving 7 bases of the junction unmatched. The DNA for the CDR3 is TGTGCCAGCAGCTTAGCCGGGACTAGACAAGAGACCCAGTACTTC. Amino acids: CASSLAGTRQETQYF.

This clone was detected only once. The chain combines TRBV7-8 with TRBJ1-5; 7 bases match TRBD1. The germline V gene encodes CDR1 SGHVS and CDR2 FQNEAQ. With V trimmed by 5 bases and J by 4 bases, 8 bases remained unmatched. CDR3 length equals 15 residues. In DNA form, the CDR3 reads TGTGCCAGCAGCCCTCGGACAGGAGAGAATCAGCCCCAGCATTTT. Translated: CASSPRTGENQPQHF. Together with reference TRBV7-8 and TRBJ1-5, the CDR3 gives the full variable domain: GAGVSQSPRYKVAKRGQDVALRCDPISGHVSLFWYQQALGQGPEFLTYFQNEAQLDKSGLPSDRFFAERPEGSVSTLKIQRTQQEDSAVYLCASSPRTGENQPQHFGDGTRLSIL.

The chain couples TRBV5-6 to TRBJ1-2, with TRBD1 identical over 7 bases. After removal of 2 bases from V and 4 bases from J, the junction contained 11 bases not matched to a gene. The CDR3 extends over 16 amino acids. CDR1 SGHDT and CDR2 YYEEEE come from the germline V gene. CDR3 sequence reads: CASSLGARGASYGYTF. The CDR3 region has the DNA TGTGCCAGCAGCTTAGGCGCCAGGGGGGCGAGCTATGGCTACACCTTC.

The rearrangement joins TRBV6-2 or TRBV6-3 to TRBJ2-1, with 9 bases matching TRBD1. Germline V gene data show CDR1 as MNHEY and CDR2 as SVGEGT. This CDR3 has 15 amino acids. The J segment lost 8 bases and the V segment lost 1 base, leaving 6 bases of the junction unmatched. CDR3 residues: CASSYYDRGRYEQFF. CDR3 nucleotide sequence: TGTGCCAGCAGTTACTATGACAGGGGGAGGTATGAGCAGTTCTTC.

The chain carries TRBV9 and TRBJ2-3; 8 positions match TRBD2. After removal of 4 bases from V and 3 bases from J, the junction contained 10 bases not matched to a gene. Germline V gene sequence: CDR1 SGDLS, CDR2 YYNGEE. The CDR3 loop spans 16 amino acids. The DNA of the CDR3 is TGTGCCAGCAGCTTGGGCGGGAGGTCCCTGACAGATACGCAGTATTTT. Amino acid sequence: CASSLGGRSLTDTQYF.

This clone has a single count. This same CDR3 is encoded by further DNA sequences in the sample. The chain carries TRBV6-4 and TRBJ2-2; D uncertain. This CDR3 is built from 13 residues. V was cut by 0 bases and J by 4 bases, with 3 bases left in between. Germline lookup yields CDR1 MRHNA and CDR2 SNTAGT. The CDR3 region has the DNA TGTGCCAGCAGTGACTCGAGCACCGGGGAGCTGTTTTTT. Encoded protein: CASSDSSTGELFF.

This clone was recorded only once. The V gene is TRBV30, the J gene TRBJ2-5; TRBD2 is a possible D gene (6 bases). Per the germline V gene, CDR1 is GTSNPN and CDR2 is SVGIG (reference sequence). V shed 5 bases and J shed 5 bases, with 18 bases lying between them. The CDR3 contains 14 residues. CDR3 region: CAWDTGLGSETQYF. The DNA for the CDR3 is TGTGCCTGGGATACGGGACTGGGTAGTGAGACCCAGTACTTC.

The DNA of the CDR3 is TGTGCCAGCAGCTTCTCCGACTTCAGGAACACTGAAGCTTTCTTT. This encodes CASSFSDFRNTEAFF. The chain links TRBV7-9 to TRBJ1-1; D call uncertain. CDR1 SEHNR and CDR2 FQNEAQ come from the germline V gene (reference sequence). The CDR3 is made up of 15 amino acids. V dropped 3 bases and J dropped 1 base, with 12 bases sitting between them. Full variable domain (outside the CDR3, taken from reference TRBV7-9 and TRBJ1-1): DTGVSQNPRHKITKRGQNVTFRCDPISEHNRLYWYRQTLGQGPEFLTYFQNEAQLEKSRLLSDRFSAERPKGSFSTLEIQRTEQGDSAMYLCASSFSDFRNTEAFFGQGTRLTVV.

The chain employs TRBV7-2 and TRBJ1-5, with 9 bases lining up with TRBD1. CDR3 length: 15 residues. From germline, CDR1 is SGHTA and CDR2 FQGNSA. J was trimmed by 5 bases and V by 6 bases; bases with no gene match: 8. The CDR3 loop reads CASRRGQGLYQPQHF. In DNA form, the CDR3 reads TGTGCCAGCAGAAGAGGACAGGGGTTGTATCAGCCCCAGCATTTT.

This chain joins TRBV18 and TRBJ1-2; 8 bases map to TRBD1. Germline-derived CDR1 and CDR2 are KGHSH and LQKENI. J lost 6 bases, V lost 2 bases, and 8 bases had no gene match. The CDR3 is 15 residues long. The CDR3 coding sequence is TGTGCCAGCTCACCAGAGGCAGGGGGCATCGATGGCTACACCTTC. Protein sequence: CASSPEAGGIDGYTF.

V and J are TRBV6-2 or TRBV6-3 and TRBJ2-1; tentative D call: TRBD2 (6 bases). The CDR3 runs 14 residues. V lost 4 bases, J lost 5 bases, and 12 bases lay in between. The germline V gene encodes CDR1 MNHEY and CDR2 SVGEGT. CDR3 loop: CASSSTGGNNEQFF. The DNA of the CDR3 is TGTGCCAGCAGTTCAACAGGCGGGAACAATGAGCAGTTCTTC.

The CDR3 nucleotides read TGTGCCAGCAGCGGGTCCCTCGGGGGGGACAGCACAGATACGCAGTATTTT. Protein product: CASSGSLGGDSTDTQYF. The J gene is TRBJ2-3, the V gene TRBV9; 8 bases fit TRBD2. The CDR3 extends over 17 amino acids. Germline CDR1 and CDR2: SGDLS and YYNGEE. V trimming: 3 bases; J trimming: 0 bases; junction bases outside the gene matches: 9. Variable domain in full (rest from reference TRBV9 and TRBJ2-3): DSGVTQTPKHLITATGQRVTLRCSPRSGDLSVYWYQQSLDQGLQFLIQYYNGEERAKGNILERFSAQQFPDLHSELNLSSLELGDSALYFCASSGSLGGDSTDTQYFGPGTRLTVL.

This clone was picked up a small number of times. The chain carries TRBV29-1 and TRBJ2-2, with TRBD1 identical over 11 bases. The trim removed 1 base at V and 6 bases at J, leaving 4 bases unmatched. Germline V gives CDR1 SQVTM, CDR2 ANQGSEA. The CDR3 has 15 amino acids. The CDR3 DNA sequence: TGCAGCGTTGAAGTTTTGGGACAGGGGGCCGGGGAGCTGTTTTTT. Translated: CSVEVLGQGAGELFF.

This chain connects TRBV11-3 to TRBJ2-7; 8 bases are shared with TRBD2. CDR1 is SGHNT and CDR2 is YENEEA in the germline V gene. The CDR3 is made up of 14 amino acids. J was trimmed by 6 bases and V by 3 bases; bases with no gene match: 7. The CDR3 bases are TGTGCCAGCAGCTTCCCGGGAGGGCCGCGCGAGCAGTACTTC. Its protein is CASSFPGGPREQYF.